This T cell receptor beta chain comes out of a study of response to subunit inactivated influenza vaccine. Study results and caveats: New T cells are recruited in small numbers by each seasonal influenza vaccination, according to the authors' suggestion.

One entry per CDR3 protein results from TCRdb running MiXCR on the RT-PCR reads. The table has 700,000 to 800,000 distinct CDR3 sequences, around 18% seen once; the top ten hold about a tenth. This clonotype occurred a few times. The target antigen is unknown. The source material was PBMCs from blood, sampled around 5 days after vaccination. The receptor was isolated from a man aged 50-59 years who received an inactivated influenza vaccine.

Here the CDR3 DNA reads TGTGCCAGCAGCGTAGTTTTAGGGGGCGGAACTGAAGCTTTCTTT. This sequence encodes CASSVVLGGGTEAFF. This chain uses TRBV9 with TRBJ1-1, with 7 bases matching TRBD1. Germline V gene sequence: CDR1 SGDLS, CDR2 YYNGEE. J lost 5 bases, V lost 0 bases, and 7 bases had no gene match. The CDR3 spans 15 residues. Supplemented by reference TRBV9 and TRBJ1-1, the full variable domain reads DSGVTQTPKHLITATGQRVTLRCSPRSGDLSVYWYQQSLDQGLQFLIQYYNGEERAKGNILERFSAQQFPDLHSELNLSSLELGDSALYFCASSVVLGGGTEAFFGQGTRLTVV.